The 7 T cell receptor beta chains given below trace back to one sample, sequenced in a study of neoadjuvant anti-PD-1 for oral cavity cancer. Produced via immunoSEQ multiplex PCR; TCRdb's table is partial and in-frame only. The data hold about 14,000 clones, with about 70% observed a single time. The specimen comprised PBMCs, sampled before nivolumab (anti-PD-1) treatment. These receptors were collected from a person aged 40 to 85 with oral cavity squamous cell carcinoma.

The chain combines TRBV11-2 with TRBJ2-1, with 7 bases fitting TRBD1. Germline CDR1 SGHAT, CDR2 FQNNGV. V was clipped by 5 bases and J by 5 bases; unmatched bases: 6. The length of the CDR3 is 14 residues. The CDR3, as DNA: TGTGCCAGCAGCCGACAGGGATATGACAATGAGCAGTTCTTC. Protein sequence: CASSRQGYDNEQFF.

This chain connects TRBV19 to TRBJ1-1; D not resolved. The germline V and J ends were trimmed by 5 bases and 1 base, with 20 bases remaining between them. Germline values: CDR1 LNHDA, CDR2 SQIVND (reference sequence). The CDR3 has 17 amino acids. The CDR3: CASSPKNQDITNTEAFF. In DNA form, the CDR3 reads TGTGCCAGTAGTCCGAAGAACCAAGACATAACGAACACTGAAGCTTTCTTT.

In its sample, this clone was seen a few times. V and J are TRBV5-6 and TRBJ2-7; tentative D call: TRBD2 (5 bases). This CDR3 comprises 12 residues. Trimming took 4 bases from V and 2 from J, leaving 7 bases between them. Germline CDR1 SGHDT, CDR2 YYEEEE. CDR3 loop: CASSAGTYEQYF. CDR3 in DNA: TGTGCCAGCAGCGCCGGGACCTACGAGCAGTACTTC.

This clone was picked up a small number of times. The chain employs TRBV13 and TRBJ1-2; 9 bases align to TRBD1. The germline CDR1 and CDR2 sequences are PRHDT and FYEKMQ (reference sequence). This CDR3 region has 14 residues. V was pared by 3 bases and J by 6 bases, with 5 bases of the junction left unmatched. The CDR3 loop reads CASSFTTGGDGYTF. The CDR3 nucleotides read TGTGCCAGCAGCTTTACTACAGGGGGCGATGGCTACACCTTC.

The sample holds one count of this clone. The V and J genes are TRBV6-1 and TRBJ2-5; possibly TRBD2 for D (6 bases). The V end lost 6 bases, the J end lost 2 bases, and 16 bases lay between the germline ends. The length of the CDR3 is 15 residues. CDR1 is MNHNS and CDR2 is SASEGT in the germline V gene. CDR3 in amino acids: CASRALRGSQETQYF. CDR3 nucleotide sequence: TGTGCCAGCAGAGCGCTCCGGGGGTCGCAAGAGACCCAGTACTTC.

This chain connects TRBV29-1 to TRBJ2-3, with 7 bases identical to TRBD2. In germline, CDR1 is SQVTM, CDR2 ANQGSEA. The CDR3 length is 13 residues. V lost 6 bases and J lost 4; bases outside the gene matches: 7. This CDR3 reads CSVPFGLADTQYF. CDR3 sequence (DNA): TGCAGCGTCCCTTTTGGACTAGCAGATACGCAGTATTTT.

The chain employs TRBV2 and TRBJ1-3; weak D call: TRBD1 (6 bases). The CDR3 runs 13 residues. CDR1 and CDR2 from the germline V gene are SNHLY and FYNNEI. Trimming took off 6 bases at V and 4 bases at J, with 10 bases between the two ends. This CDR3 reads CASRQGSGNTIYF. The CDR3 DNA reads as TGTGCCAGCAGACAGGGTTCGGGAAACACCATATATTTT.